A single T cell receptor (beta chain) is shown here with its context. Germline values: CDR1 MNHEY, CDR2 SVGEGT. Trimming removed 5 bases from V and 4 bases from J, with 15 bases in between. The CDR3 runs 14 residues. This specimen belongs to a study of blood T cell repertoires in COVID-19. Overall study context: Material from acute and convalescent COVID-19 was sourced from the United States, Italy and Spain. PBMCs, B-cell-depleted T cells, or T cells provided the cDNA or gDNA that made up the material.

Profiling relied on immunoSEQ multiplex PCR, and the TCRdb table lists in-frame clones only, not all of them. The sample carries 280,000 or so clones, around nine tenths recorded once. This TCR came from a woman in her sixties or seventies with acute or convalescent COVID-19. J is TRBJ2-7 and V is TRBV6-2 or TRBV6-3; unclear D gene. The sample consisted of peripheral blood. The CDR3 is CASSARLESYEQYF. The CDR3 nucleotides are TGTGCCAGCAGTGCCCGACTCGAGTCGTACGAGCAGTACTTC.